These 14 T cell receptor beta chains were all obtained from the same sample, sequenced in a study of cytomegalovirus exposure and HLA in healthy donors. The PCR employed 60 Vbeta primers together with 13 Jbeta primers. Sequencing used immunoSEQ multiplex PCR; TCRdb keeps in-frame clones, though not all of them. The sample includes more than 200,000 clones, approximately 70% seen only once; the top ten take about 3%. What was sequenced was PBMCs. These receptors all stem from a man between 35 and 55 years old in good health and CMV-seropositive.

CDR3 sequence: CASSYGTTGVDEQFF. As DNA, the CDR3 is TGTGCCAGCAGTTACGGAACTACGGGGGTCGATGAGCAGTTCTTC. The chain combines TRBV6-5 with TRBJ2-1; a weak D match, TRBD2 (6 bases). CDR3 length: 15 residues. Germline lookup yields CDR1 MNHEY and CDR2 SVGAGI. V lost 2 bases to trimming and J lost 8 bases, with 16 bases between them.

The chain has TRBV6-5 and TRBJ2-7; D is unclear. Germline V CDR1 and CDR2: MNHEY, SVGAGI. This CDR3 spans 15 amino acids. V gave up 2 bases and J gave up 3 bases, with 14 bases separating them. CDR3: CASSYNSGLSYEQYF. The CDR3 DNA follows: TGTGCCAGCAGTTACAACTCTGGGCTGAGCTACGAGCAGTACTTC.

The chain employs TRBV5-1 and TRBJ2-1, with 8 nucleotides matching TRBD2. Germline V gene data show CDR1 as SGHRS and CDR2 as YFSETQ. The CDR3 totals 16 residues. With 5 bases clipped from V and 7 bases from J, the junction kept 14 bases outside the gene matches. The CDR3 spells CASSHPGTRGWNEQFF. In DNA form, the CDR3 reads TGCGCCAGCAGTCATCCCGGGACTAGGGGTTGGAATGAGCAGTTCTTC.

The CDR3 DNA is TGCGCCAGCAGCCAACTCACCCTGACAGGGTTAGTCTTCAGCTCCTACAATGAGCAGTTCTTC. This encodes CASSQLTLTGLVFSSYNEQFF. This rearrangement joins TRBV23-1 to TRBJ2-1, with 7 bases identical to TRBD1. TRBV23-1 has ORF status, its function being uncertain. V was clipped by 6 bases and J by 0 bases; unmatched bases: 23. This CDR3 region has 21 residues.

This clone was observed a few times. V and J are TRBV5-6 and TRBJ1-2, with D perhaps matching TRBD1 (6 bases). The V and J ends lost 4 bases and 3 bases respectively, with 22 bases between them. This CDR3 spans 17 amino acids. CDR1 is SGHDT and CDR2 is YYEEEE in the germline V gene. The CDR3 DNA sequence: TGTGCCAGCAGCACACGGGGAGGGGGAGGCTTCTACTATGGCTACACCTTC. Translated: CASSTRGGGGFYYGYTF.

This chain joins TRBV23-1 and TRBJ1-5, with D hard to call. Being an ORF, TRBV23-1 has a function that is uncertain. Between the trimmed V and J ends, which lost 3 bases and 9 bases, there was a span of 18 bases. The CDR3 contains 15 residues. The CDR3 loop is CASSHPSALRRPQHF. CDR3 DNA: TGCGCCAGCAGTCATCCTAGTGCGCTTAGGAGGCCCCAGCATTTT.

This chain connects TRBV5-6 to TRBJ2-7, with no clear D. This CDR3 has 11 residues. Germline CDR1 is SGHDT and CDR2 is YYEEEE. V dropped 2 bases and J dropped 4 bases, with 4 bases sitting between them. The CDR3 loop is CASSFGYEQYF. The CDR3 nucleotides are TGTGCCAGCAGCTTCGGGTACGAGCAGTACTTC.

The gene calls are TRBV9 and TRBJ1-3; the D is unclear. Between the trimmed V and J ends, which lost 2 bases and 4 bases, there was a span of 13 bases. Germline lookup yields CDR1 SGDLS and CDR2 YYNGEE. The CDR3 spans 15 residues. CDR3 sequence reads: CASSVGTLAGNTIYF. The CDR3, as DNA: TGTGCCAGCAGCGTGGGCACCCTGGCAGGAAACACCATATATTTT.

The V call is TRBV10-3, the J call TRBJ2-1; perhaps TRBD1 as D (5 bases). V was cut by 0 bases and J by 7 bases, with 7 bases left in between. The CDR3 spans 13 residues. Per germline, CDR1 ENHRY and CDR2 SYGVKD. CDR3 sequence: CAISESGANEQFF. CDR3 bases: TGTGCCATCAGTGAGTCTGGGGCAAATGAGCAGTTCTTC.

The chain combines TRBV7-9 with TRBJ2-7; maybe TRBD1 (6 bases). Germline V CDR1 and CDR2: SEHNR, FQNEAQ (reference sequence). The CDR3 loop spans 12 amino acids. The V gene lost 6 bases and the J gene lost 3 bases, with 9 bases spanning the gap. The CDR3 DNA sequence: TGTGCCAGCAGTCGGACAGACTACGAGCAGTACTTC. Its translation is CASSRTDYEQYF.

The chain carries TRBV6-4 and TRBJ1-5, with D tentatively TRBD1 (6 bases). Germline V gene lookup returns CDR1 MRHNA and CDR2 SNTAGT. CDR3 size: 18 residues. Trimming pared 0 bases from V and 5 bases from J, leaving 20 bases between. The CDR3 loop is CASSDSLWKTRGDQPQHF. DNA for the CDR3: TGTGCCAGCAGTGACTCTTTGTGGAAGACCAGGGGCGATCAGCCCCAGCATTTT.

The chain's CDR3 is CASSLASGGAFNEQFF. DNA for the CDR3: TGTGCCAGCAGCTTAGCTAGCGGGGGGGCCTTCAATGAGCAGTTCTTC. The chain combines TRBV7-2 with TRBJ2-1, with 11 bases that match TRBD2. Germline assignment: CDR1 SGHTA and CDR2 FQGNSA. The CDR3 runs 16 residues. V dropped 0 bases and J dropped 6; count of bases not matched to a gene: 4.

The chain couples TRBV20-1 to TRBJ2-4, with D unclear. Per the germline V gene, CDR1 is DFQATT and CDR2 is SNEGSKA (reference sequence). The CDR3 extends over 10 amino acids. V lost 6 bases and J 15 bases, leaving 15 bases between the germline ends. CDR3 sequence reads: CSAPGPSPYF. The CDR3 bases are TGCAGTGCCCCAGGCCCCAGCCCGTACTTC.

This clone was detected a few times. This rearrangement joins TRBV4-2 to TRBJ2-3, with D maybe TRBD1 (5 bases). In germline, CDR1 is LGHNA, CDR2 YNFKEQ. This CDR3 region has 14 residues. V was clipped by 5 bases and J by 6 bases, with 15 bases between them. CDR3 residues: CASSSGFDTDTQYF. DNA for the CDR3: TGTGCCAGCAGCTCAGGGTTCGACACGGATACGCAGTATTTT.